This T cell receptor beta chain was sequenced during a study of blood T cell repertoires in COVID-19. Trimming took off 6 bases at V and 9 bases at J, with 6 bases between the two ends. The germline V gene has CDR1 KGHSH and CDR2 LQKENI. The CDR3 has 10 amino acids. Produced via immunoSEQ multiplex PCR; TCRdb's table is partial and in-frame only. The sample lists about 70,000 clones; about 89% were seen once. This receptor was identified in a woman aged 55-75 years with acute or convalescent COVID-19. J is TRBJ1-5 and V is TRBV18, with D hard to call. The material sequenced was peripheral blood. DNA for the CDR3: TGTGCCAGCTCCCTGGCGCCCCAGCATTTT. It yields the protein CASSLAPQHF.